Listed below are T cell receptor beta chains from one sample, sequenced in a study of CD8 T cells in Susac syndrome. TCRdb itself ran the immunoSEQ multiplex PCR reads through MiXCR, one entry per CDR3 protein. This sample has over 80,000 distinct CDR3 sequences, with over 85% found just once. The sequenced sample was CD8+ T cells from PBMCs. The receptors derive from a human donor in good health. The CDR3 runs from the conserved cysteine through the conserved F or W.

TRBV4-1 CASSHQGGGGYNEQFF
TRBV12-3/TRBV12-4 CASSLGREQYF
TRBV27 CASSSQTVTNTEAFF
TRBV19 CASSSPDGWNTEAFF
TRBV15 CATSRDHQGYEQYF
TRBV9 CASSAGQATTDTQYF
TRBV7-9 CASSSTINTDTQYF
TRBV27 CASSLTGANVLTF
TRBV20-1 CSANRLAVRLQETQYF
TRBV5-6 CASSSPPYREEYEQYF
TRBV7-6 CASSFSGDTGELFF
TRBV7-8 CASSLVTVGEQYF
TRBV10-3 CAISPQTRLEQYF
TRBV13 CASRESINTGELFF
TRBV20-1 CSARDHSGSSYNEQFF
TRBV4-2 CASSQEGRTATWEQYF
TRBV5-1 CASSLGEMETQYF
TRBV27 CASSSLVANPDNSPLHF
TRBV6-2/TRBV6-3 CASSYSAGNGYTF
TRBV2 CASSPRGPYEQYF
TRBV7-2 CASSGPGTGFYYGYTF
TRBV29-1 CSVAPGAGELFF
TRBV2 CASLTWDGGYTF
TRBV9 CASSVSRASGFNEQFF
TRBV2 CATYRENTDTQYF
TRBV9 CASSATNRGEQYF
TRBV3-1 CASSQLDRGPQPQHF
TRBV13 CASSLVKRGLYEQYF
TRBV19 CASSLKWGHEQYF
TRBV19 CASSYGTGTYEQYF
TRBV5-4 CASSVSGGPPETQYF
TRBV6-5 CASSYGQGLYEQYF
TRBV24-1 CATSGDSPSGTDTQYF
TRBV10-3 CAISESNPGTGPFF
TRBV4-1 CASSQGPGENYEQYF
TRBV4-1 CASSQTGGETEAFF
TRBV5-8 CASSGPDSRAPLHF
TRBV9 CASSGGGRETQYF
TRBV9 CASSPPGQGTTEAFF
TRBV5-4 CASSLGGLTSGQETQYF
TRBV6-5 CASLGQGERYTF
TRBV29-1 CSAGTGGDSPLHF
TRBV20-1 CSARDTGTGVTSPLHF
TRBV7-7 CASSLSPGAGHEQYF
TRBV5-1 CASSFTSGDGGELFF
TRBV5-1 CASTPAIAGELFF
TRBV23-1 CASSRQTCRQGKVNEQFF
TRBV30 CAWSEGNTEAFF
TRBV19 CASRGLDSYEQYF
TRBV13 CASSSLGETQYF
TRBV3-1 CASSLYTKETQYF